This section outlines one TCR beta chain sequence together with its context. Generated by immunoSEQ multiplex PCR, the TCRdb table keeps only in-frame clones and is missing some. The sample holds roughly 51,000 clones, 70% to 90% seen once. Trimming shortened V by 8 bases and J by 7 bases, and 11 bases separated the two germline ends. Germline V lookup: CDR1 MNHNS, CDR2 SASEGT. The CDR3 totals 11 residues. This sample stems from a study of OX40 agonist ivuxolimab in advanced cancers. This material consisted of CD4+ or CD8+ T cells sorted from blood, taken in a trial of the OX40 agonist ivuxolimab. The clonotype originates from an adult with an advanced solid tumor such as melanoma, head and neck, liver or kidney cancer. This rearrangement joins TRBV6-1 to TRBJ1-2; D gene unclear. CDR3: CASLQVGGYTF. The DNA of the CDR3 is TGTGCCAGCTTACAAGTAGGTGGCTACACCTTC.